This T cell receptor beta chain appears in the sequencing data of a study of blood T cell repertoires in COVID-19. V was shortened by 7 bases and J by 4 bases, with 11 bases between the two germline ends. The CDR3 has 12 residues. Germline V CDR1 and CDR2: SQVTM, ANQGSEA. As processed by the authors: Nucleated cell number was recorded as an estimate derived from reference gene primer amplification. The assay was immunoSEQ multiplex PCR, and TCRdb's table has in-frame clones only and misses some. The DNA was the basis for D and trimming; V, J and clone size are from that table. The table lists about 330,000 clones, 65% to 90% of them singletons.

Material for sequencing was peripheral blood. This sequence joins TRBV29-1 and TRBJ2-1; D possibly corresponds to TRBD2 (5 bases). This sequence originates from a human donor in a cohort sampled during active COVID-19. CDR3 loop: CSAGSGYNEQFF. CDR3 nucleotide sequence: TGCAGCGCCGGGTCGGGATACAATGAGCAGTTCTTC.